This entry describes one T cell receptor (beta chain). The record originates from a study of early T cells in non-severe SARS-CoV-2 infection. TCRdb analysed the 5' RACE reads with MiXCR anew, one entry per CDR3 protein. Of nearly 55,000 distinct CDR3 sequences in the sample, roughly 7.8% were seen once. V trimming: 5 bases; J trimming: 4 bases; junction bases outside the gene matches: 19. Germline CDR1 is SGHVS and CDR2 is FQNEAQ. The CDR3 length is 18 residues. V is TRBV7-8 and J is TRBJ1-1; 7 bases are shared with TRBD1. Here the sequenced sample was whole blood, taken at baseline. This sequence was found in an adult who was a healthcare worker with PCR-confirmed SARS-CoV-2 infection or an uninfected control (not recorded which). CDR3 DNA: TGTGCCAGCAGCCCATGGCGTAGGACAGGACGGGAGAGCACTGAAGCTTTCTTT. Translated, it gives CASSPWRRTGRESTEAFF.